The clone carrying this T cell receptor (beta chain) has more than one count but fewer than ten. The sample comes from a study of T-cell memory formation after mild COVID-19. MiXCR, run by TCRdb on the 5' RACE reads, gives a single entry per CDR3 protein. The sample holds about 110,000 distinct CDR3 sequences, around an eighth seen once. The clonotype was recovered from a man between 18 and 35 years old who had mild COVID-19 (a few samples of this study predate the infection). Cell type and time point are not known. Sequenced sample: PBMCs or a T cell subset sorted from them (not recorded which).

CDR3 sequence reads: CASRGGFTEAFF. In DNA, the CDR3 is TGTGCCAGTAGGGGGGGATTCACTGAAGCTTTCTTT. The rearrangement uses TRBV19 and TRBJ1-1; a possible D gene is TRBD1 (5 bases). The CDR3 is made up of 12 amino acids. Looked up from germline, CDR1 is LNHDA and CDR2 is SQIVND (reference sequence). The V gene lost 6 bases and the J gene lost 4 bases, with 9 bases spanning the gap.